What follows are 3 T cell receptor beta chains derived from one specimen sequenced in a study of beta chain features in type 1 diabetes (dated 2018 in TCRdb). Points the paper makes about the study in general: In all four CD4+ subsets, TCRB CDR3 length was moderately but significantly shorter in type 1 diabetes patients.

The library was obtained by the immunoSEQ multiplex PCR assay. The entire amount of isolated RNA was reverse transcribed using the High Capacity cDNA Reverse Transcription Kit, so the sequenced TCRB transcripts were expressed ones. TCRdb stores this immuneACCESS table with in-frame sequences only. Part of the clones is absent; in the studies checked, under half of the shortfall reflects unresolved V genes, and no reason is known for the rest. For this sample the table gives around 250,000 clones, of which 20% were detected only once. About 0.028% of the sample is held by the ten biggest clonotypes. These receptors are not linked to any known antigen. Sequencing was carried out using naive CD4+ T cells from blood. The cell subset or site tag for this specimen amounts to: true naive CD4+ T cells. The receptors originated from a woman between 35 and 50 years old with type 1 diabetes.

This chain's CDR3 is CASSLGQRGNQETQYF. The CDR3 DNA follows: TGTGCCAGCAGCTTAGGCCAGCGGGGGAACCAAGAGACCCAGTACTTC. V and J are TRBV7-3 and TRBJ2-5; 8 nucleotides align to TRBD2. With 2 bases clipped from V and 0 bases from J, the junction kept 5 bases outside the gene matches. Germline CDR1 reads SGHTA; CDR2 reads FQGTGA. This CDR3 is built from 16 residues.

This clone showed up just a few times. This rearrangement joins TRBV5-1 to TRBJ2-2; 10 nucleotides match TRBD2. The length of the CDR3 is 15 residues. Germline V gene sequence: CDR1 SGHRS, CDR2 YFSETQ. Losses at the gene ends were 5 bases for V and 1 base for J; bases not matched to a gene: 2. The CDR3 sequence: CASRRTSGNTGELFF. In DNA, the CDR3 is TGCGCCAGCAGAAGGACTAGCGGGAACACCGGGGAGCTGTTTTTT.

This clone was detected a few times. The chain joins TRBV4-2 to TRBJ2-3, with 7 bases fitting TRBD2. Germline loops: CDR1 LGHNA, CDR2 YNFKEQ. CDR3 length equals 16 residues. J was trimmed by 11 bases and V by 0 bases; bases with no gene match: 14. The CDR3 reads CASSQEWSSGVSRQYF. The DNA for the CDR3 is TGTGCCAGCAGCCAAGAATGGTCTAGCGGAGTTAGTAGGCAGTATTTT.